This note documents a single T cell receptor (beta chain) sequence. Its cognate antigen is unknown. Study-wide points: Tumor memory CD4+ T cell TCR gene usage clustered with blood and lymph node memory CD4+ cells and lymph node naive CD4+ cells.

Semi-nested PCR with Nested Universal Primer A followed constant-region reverse priming of full-length variable regions. From the 5' RACE reads, TCRdb called clonotypes with MiXCR, one entry per CDR3 protein. This sample carries about 57,000 distinct CDR3 sequences, about 25% of them seen once, and the ten largest clones take under 2.5%. Cells sorted as Tregs were CD4+, CD25+ and CD127-/low. The CDR3 runs to 15 residues. Germline trimming cut 6 bases from V and 4 bases from J; bases unmatched to any gene: 12. Per the germline V gene, CDR1 is DFQATT and CDR2 is SNEGSKA (reference sequence). The sequenced material came from tumor-infiltrating Tregs sorted from the breast tumor. This TCR was recovered from a female donor with breast cancer. The chain recombines TRBV20-1 with TRBJ1-2; TRBD1 matches at 9 bases. The CDR3 protein is CSAIPGQGGGYGYTF. CDR3 DNA sequence: TGCAGTGCGATACCGGGACAGGGAGGGGGCTATGGCTACACCTTC.